A selection of T cell receptor beta chains follows, all from one sample in a study of Tregs in tolerant kidney transplant recipients. Here immunoSEQ multiplex PCR was the method, and the copy in TCRdb shows in-frame clones only, minus some. This sample has fewer than 100,000 clones, with over 85% found just once. Sequenced here: CD4+ T cells from blood, sampled before the transplant. These receptors came from a human donor who received a combined kidney and bone marrow transplant. CDR3s include the opening cysteine and the closing phenylalanine or tryptophan. The D gene is left open where the match is weak. Not all rows give a size; the values are once, few, many and, for expanded clones, a class.

clone_size cdr3_length d_call j_call v_call cdr3_aa cdr3_nt
NA 11 NA TRBJ2-7 TRBV16 CASSPFGSQYF TGTGCCAGCAGCCCGTTTGGCAGTCAGTACTTC
few 14 TRBD1 TRBJ1-5 TRBV7-2 CASSEQGGSQPQHF TGTGCCAGCAGCGAACAGGGGGGGAGTCAGCCCCAGCATTTT
NA 14 TRBD2 TRBJ2-7 TRBV19 CASTTSGGNYEQYF TGTGCCAGTACCACTAGCGGGGGAAACTACGAGCAGTACTTC
NA 15 NA TRBJ2-7 TRBV7-2 CASSLQDRIGYEQYF TGTGCCAGCAGCTTACAGGACAGAATTGGCTACGAGCAGTACTTC
NA 14 NA TRBJ2-5 TRBV30 CAWSEGGARETQYF TGTGCCTGGAGTGAAGGAGGGGCTCGGGAGACCCAGTACTTC
NA 15 NA TRBJ1-2 TRBV4-2 CASSQEIGRVYGYTF TGTGCCAGCAGCCAAGAAATCGGGCGGGTCTATGGCTACACCTTC
NA 18 NA TRBJ1-5 TRBV18 CASSPYTLGAGGNQPQHF TGTGCCAGCTCACCATATACACTGGGTGCGGGAGGCAATCAGCCCCAGCATTTT
NA 15 TRBD1 TRBJ1-5 TRBV25-1 CASGQGQSSDQPQHF TGTGCCAGCGGACAGGGTCAGAGCAGTGATCAGCCCCAGCATTTT
NA 15 TRBD1 TRBJ1-2 TRBV19 CASSASGQGAPGYTF TGTGCCAGTAGCGCCTCGGGACAGGGGGCGCCAGGCTACACCTTC
NA 15 TRBD1 TRBJ2-5 TRBV5-1 CASSMGQGYQETQYF TGCGCCAGCAGCATGGGACAGGGGTACCAAGAGACCCAGTACTTC
NA 15 TRBD1 TRBJ2-5 TRBV29-1 CSVGPRDSFQETQYF TGCAGCGTTGGCCCCCGGGACAGCTTCCAAGAGACCCAGTACTTC